This T cell receptor (beta chain) stems from a study of CD8 T cells in Susac syndrome. Looking at the study overall: Among the Susac syndrome patients sequenced, over five had active disease and 8 or 9 were in remission. At the time of blood draw, patients with Susac syndrome were therapy-naive, receiving corticosteroids, or receiving intravenous immunoglobulin alone.

The ends lost 7 bases at V and 4 bases at J; junction bases unmatched: 4. CDR1 is SQVTM, CDR2 ANQGSEA, per germline. This CDR3 has 13 residues. After extraction with the RNeasy kit, roughly 0.45 to 1 ug of the RNA was reverse transcribed using random hexamers. Amplification of TCR beta CDR3 spanned 54 Vbeta and 13 Jbeta via immunoSEQ multiplex PCR. TCRdb independently ran MiXCR on the immunoSEQ multiplex PCR reads; one entry per CDR3 protein. In the table there are about 150,000 distinct CDR3 sequences, around 96% of which are singletons. The V and J genes are TRBV29-1 and TRBJ2-3, with TRBD1 identical over 11 bases. Sequencing was done on a sample of CD4+ T cells from PBMCs. The clonotype was recovered from a human donor with Susac syndrome. In nucleotides, the CDR3 is TGCAGCGCCACGGGACAGGGGGCAGATACGCAGTATTTT. This encodes CSATGQGADTQYF.